The present T cell receptor (beta chain) was sequenced within a study of T cells in Graves' hyperthyroidism and ophthalmopathy. Trimming pared 1 base from V and 0 bases from J, leaving 9 bases between. CDR1 and CDR2 from the germline V gene are SGHAT and FQNNGV. This CDR3 has 15 residues. Researchers took RNA transcripts and amplified the TCR beta CDR3 regions from them. An initial round of RT-PCR targeting the TCR CDR3 relied on the HTBI primer set. TCRdb fed the multiplex PCR reads into MiXCR, producing one record per CDR3 protein. The table lists about 640,000 distinct CDR3 sequences, roughly 20% of them singletons. Patients with ophthalmopathy all had a Clinical Activity Score of at least 3, a NOSPECS grade of at least 4 and duration under 3 months. Used for diagnoses were clinical symptoms, serum thyroxine and TRAb, thyroid ultrasound and orbital computed tomography. This clonotype was seen only a few times. The antigen is not known.

General study points: Ophthalmopathy and stable hyperthyroidism were separated by a 13 V-J model.

This chain uses TRBV11-2 with TRBJ1-2, with D hard to call. Sample: blood. This TCR was sampled from a man aged 25-45 years with Graves' ophthalmopathy. This CDR3 reads CASSLVPQTNYGYTF. The CDR3 DNA follows: TGTGCCAGCAGCTTAGTGCCTCAGACTAACTATGGCTACACCTTC.